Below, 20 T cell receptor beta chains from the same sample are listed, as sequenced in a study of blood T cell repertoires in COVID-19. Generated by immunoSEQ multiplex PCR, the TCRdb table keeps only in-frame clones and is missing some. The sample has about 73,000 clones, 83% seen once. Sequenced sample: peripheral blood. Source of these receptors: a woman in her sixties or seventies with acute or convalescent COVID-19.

CDR3 sequence (DNA): TGTGCCAGCAGCCCCAGGGGTCGCGCTGAAGCTTTCTTT. It translates to CASSPRGRAEAFF. The rearrangement uses TRBV3-1 (or the pseudogene TRBV3-2) and TRBJ1-1; D may be TRBD1 (6 bases). The V end was cut by 4 bases, the J end by 6 bases, with 12 bases between. The CDR3 loop spans 13 amino acids. Germline V gene lookup returns CDR1 LGHDT and CDR2 YNNKEL (reference sequence).

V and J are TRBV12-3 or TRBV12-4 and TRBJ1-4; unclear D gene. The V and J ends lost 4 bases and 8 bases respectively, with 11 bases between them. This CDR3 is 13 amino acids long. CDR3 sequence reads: CASSSPGGEKLFF. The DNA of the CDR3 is TGTGCCAGCAGTTCACCGGGAGGGGAAAAACTGTTTTTT.

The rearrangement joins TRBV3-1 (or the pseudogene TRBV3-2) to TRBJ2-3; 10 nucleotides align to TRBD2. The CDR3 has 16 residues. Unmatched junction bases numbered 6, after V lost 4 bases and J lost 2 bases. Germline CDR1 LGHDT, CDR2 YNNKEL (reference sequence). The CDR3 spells CASSRRTSGLTDTQYF. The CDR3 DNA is TGTGCCAGCAGCCGACGGACTAGCGGCCTCACAGATACGCAGTATTTT.

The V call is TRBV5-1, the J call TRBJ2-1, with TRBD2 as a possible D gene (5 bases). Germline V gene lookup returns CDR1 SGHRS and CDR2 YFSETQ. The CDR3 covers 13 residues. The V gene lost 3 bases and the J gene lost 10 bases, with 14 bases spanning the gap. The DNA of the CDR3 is TGCGCCAGCAGCTCGAACGGGGTCGGAGAGCAGTTCTTC. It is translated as CASSSNGVGEQFF.

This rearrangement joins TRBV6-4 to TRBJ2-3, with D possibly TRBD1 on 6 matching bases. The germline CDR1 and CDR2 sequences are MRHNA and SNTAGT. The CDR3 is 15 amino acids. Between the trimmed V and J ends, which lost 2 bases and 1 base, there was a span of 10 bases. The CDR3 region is CASSDKGEGTDTQYF. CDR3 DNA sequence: TGTGCCAGCAGTGACAAGGGGGAAGGCACAGATACGCAGTATTTT.

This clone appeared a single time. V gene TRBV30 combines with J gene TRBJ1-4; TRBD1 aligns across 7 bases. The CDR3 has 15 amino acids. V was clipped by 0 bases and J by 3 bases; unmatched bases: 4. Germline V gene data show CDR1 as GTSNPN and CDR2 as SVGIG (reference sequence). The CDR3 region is CAWSVQGQANEKLFF. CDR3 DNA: TGTGCCTGGAGTGTACAAGGACAGGCTAATGAAAAACTGTTTTTT. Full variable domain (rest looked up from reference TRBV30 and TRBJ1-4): SQTIHQWPATLVQPVGSPLSLECTVEGTSNPNLYWYRQAAGRGLQLLFYSVGIGQISSEVPQNLSASRPQDRQFILSSKKLLLSDSGFYLCAWSVQGQANEKLFFGSGTQLSVL.

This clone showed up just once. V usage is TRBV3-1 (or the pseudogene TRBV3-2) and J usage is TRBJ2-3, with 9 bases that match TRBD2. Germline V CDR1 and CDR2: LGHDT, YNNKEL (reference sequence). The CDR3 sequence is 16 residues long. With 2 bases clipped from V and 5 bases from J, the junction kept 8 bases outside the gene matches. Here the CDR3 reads CASSQPGTSSGDTQYF. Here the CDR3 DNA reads TGTGCCAGCAGCCAACCGGGGACTAGCTCTGGAGATACGCAGTATTTT.

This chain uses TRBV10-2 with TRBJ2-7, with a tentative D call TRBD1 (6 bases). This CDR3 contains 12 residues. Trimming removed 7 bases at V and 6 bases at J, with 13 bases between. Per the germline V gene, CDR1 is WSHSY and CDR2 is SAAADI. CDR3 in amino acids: CASKGDPAEQYF. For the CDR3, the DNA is TGCGCCAGCAAGGGGGATCCGGCCGAGCAGTACTTC.

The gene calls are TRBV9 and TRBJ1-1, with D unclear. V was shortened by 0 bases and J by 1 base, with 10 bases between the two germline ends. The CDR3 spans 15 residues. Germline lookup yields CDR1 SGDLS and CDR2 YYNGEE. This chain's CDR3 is CASSVVGEGNTEAFF. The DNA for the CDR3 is TGTGCCAGCAGCGTAGTGGGAGAGGGGAACACTGAAGCTTTCTTT. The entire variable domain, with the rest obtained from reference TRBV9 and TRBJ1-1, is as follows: DSGVTQTPKHLITATGQRVTLRCSPRSGDLSVYWYQQSLDQGLQFLIQYYNGEERAKGNILERFSAQQFPDLHSELNLSSLELGDSALYFCASSVVGEGNTEAFFGQGTRLTVV.

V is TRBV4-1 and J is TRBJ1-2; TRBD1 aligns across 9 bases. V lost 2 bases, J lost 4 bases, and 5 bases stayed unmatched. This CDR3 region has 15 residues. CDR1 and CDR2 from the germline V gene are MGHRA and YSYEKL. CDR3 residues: CASSQSGQGGYGYTF. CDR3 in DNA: TGCGCCAGCAGCCAATCGGGACAGGGTGGCTATGGCTACACCTTC.

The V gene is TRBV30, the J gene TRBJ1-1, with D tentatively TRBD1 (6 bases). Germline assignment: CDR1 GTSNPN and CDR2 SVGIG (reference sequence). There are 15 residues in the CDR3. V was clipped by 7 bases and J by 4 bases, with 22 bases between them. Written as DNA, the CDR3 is TGTGCCTCATCGAGGGGGATGATGGGCGGCACTGAAGCTTTCTTT. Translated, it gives CASSRGMMGGTEAFF.

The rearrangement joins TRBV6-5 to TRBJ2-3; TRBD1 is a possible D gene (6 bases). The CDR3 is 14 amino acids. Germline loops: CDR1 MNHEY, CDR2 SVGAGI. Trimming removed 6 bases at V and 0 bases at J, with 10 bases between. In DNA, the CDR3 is TGTGCCAGCAGAGACAGGTTTAGCACAGATACGCAGTATTTT. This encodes CASRDRFSTDTQYF.

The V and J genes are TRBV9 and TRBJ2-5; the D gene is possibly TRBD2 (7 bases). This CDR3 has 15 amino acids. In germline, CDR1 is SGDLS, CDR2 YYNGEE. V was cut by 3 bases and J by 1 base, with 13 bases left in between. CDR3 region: CASSEGGDPQETQYF. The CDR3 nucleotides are TGTGCCAGCAGCGAGGGGGGGGACCCCCAAGAGACCCAGTACTTC.

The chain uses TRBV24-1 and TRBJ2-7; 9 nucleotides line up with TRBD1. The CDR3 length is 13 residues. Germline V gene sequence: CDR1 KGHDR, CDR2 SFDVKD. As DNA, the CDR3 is TGTGCGGCCGGGGACAGGGTATCCCACGAGCAGTACTTC. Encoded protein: CAAGDRVSHEQYF.

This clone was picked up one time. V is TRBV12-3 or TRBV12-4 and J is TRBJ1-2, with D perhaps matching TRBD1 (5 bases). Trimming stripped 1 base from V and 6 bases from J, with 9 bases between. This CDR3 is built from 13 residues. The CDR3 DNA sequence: TGTGCCAGCAGTTTAGAAGTACAGGATGGCTACACCTTC. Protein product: CASSLEVQDGYTF.

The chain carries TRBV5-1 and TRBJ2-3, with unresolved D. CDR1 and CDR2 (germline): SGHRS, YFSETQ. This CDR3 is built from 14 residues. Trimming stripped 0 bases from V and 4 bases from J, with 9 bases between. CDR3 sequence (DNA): TGCGCCAGCAGCTTGGTCGTGGGCCCAGATACGCAGTATTTT. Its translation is CASSLVVGPDTQYF.

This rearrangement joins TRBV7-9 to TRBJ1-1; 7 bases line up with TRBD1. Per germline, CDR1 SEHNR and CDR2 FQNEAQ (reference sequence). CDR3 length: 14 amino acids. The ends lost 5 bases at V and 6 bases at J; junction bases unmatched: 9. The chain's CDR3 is CASSQGTARSEAFF. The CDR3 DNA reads TGTGCCAGCAGCCAGGGGACAGCGAGATCTGAAGCTTTCTTT. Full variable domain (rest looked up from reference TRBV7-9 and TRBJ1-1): DTGVSQNPRHKITKRGQNVTFRCDPISEHNRLYWYRQTLGQGPEFLTYFQNEAQLEKSRLLSDRFSAERPKGSFSTLEIQRTEQGDSAMYLCASSQGTARSEAFFGQGTRLTVV.

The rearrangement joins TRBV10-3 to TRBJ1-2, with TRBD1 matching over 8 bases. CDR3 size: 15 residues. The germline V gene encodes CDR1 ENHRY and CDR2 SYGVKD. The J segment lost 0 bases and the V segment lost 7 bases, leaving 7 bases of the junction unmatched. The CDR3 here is CAITGGDGSNYGYTF. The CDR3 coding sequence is TGTGCCATCACAGGGGGCGATGGGTCTAACTATGGCTACACCTTC.

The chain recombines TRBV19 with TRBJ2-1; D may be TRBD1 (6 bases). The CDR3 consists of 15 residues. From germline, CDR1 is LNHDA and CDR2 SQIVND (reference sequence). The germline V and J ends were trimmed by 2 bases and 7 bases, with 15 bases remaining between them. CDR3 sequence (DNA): TGTGCCAGTAGTATACCCACAGGGAGTCGAAATGAGCAGTTCTTC. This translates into CASSIPTGSRNEQFF. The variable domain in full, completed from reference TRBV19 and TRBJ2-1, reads DGGITQSPKYLFRKEGQNVTLSCEQNLNHDAMYWYRQDPGQGLRLIYYSQIVNDFQKGDIAEGYSVSREKKESFPLTVTSAQKNPTAFYLCASSIPTGSRNEQFFGPGTRLTVL.

The CDR3 bases are TGTGCCAGCAGTTTAAACAGGGAAGCTTTCTTT. Translated: CASSLNREAFF. V gene TRBV12-3 or TRBV12-4 combines with J gene TRBJ1-1; a weak D match, TRBD1 (5 bases). The ends were cut back, 2 bases at V and 8 bases at J, with 6 bases in the middle. The CDR3 contains 11 residues.